This T cell receptor beta chain was captured by sequencing in a study of PD-1 blockade in classical Hodgkin lymphoma. This table comes from immunoSEQ multiplex PCR, and its TCRdb copy is limited to in-frame clones, with some not included. The repertoire holds some 34,000 clones, with around 89% as singletons. The sample's time point: newly diagnosed, previously untreated cHL patient sample. Magnetic negative selection was used to purify CD4+ T cells from thawed PBMCs. For comparison, PBMCs from newly diagnosed, untreated classical Hodgkin lymphoma were used. Germline values: CDR1 SEHNR, CDR2 FQNEAQ (reference sequence). The CDR3 is made up of 16 amino acids. V was pared by 1 base and J by 6 bases, with 19 bases between.

The source is a human donor with classical Hodgkin lymphoma. Sequenced sample: CD4+ T cells from blood. The chain joins TRBV7-9 to TRBJ2-7; either TRBD1 or TRBD2 may supply D (6 bases each). The CDR3 spells CASSLGSVGGWLEQYF. Written as DNA, the CDR3 is TGTGCCAGCAGCTTAGGTTCAGTGGGGGGCTGGCTCGAGCAGTACTTC.